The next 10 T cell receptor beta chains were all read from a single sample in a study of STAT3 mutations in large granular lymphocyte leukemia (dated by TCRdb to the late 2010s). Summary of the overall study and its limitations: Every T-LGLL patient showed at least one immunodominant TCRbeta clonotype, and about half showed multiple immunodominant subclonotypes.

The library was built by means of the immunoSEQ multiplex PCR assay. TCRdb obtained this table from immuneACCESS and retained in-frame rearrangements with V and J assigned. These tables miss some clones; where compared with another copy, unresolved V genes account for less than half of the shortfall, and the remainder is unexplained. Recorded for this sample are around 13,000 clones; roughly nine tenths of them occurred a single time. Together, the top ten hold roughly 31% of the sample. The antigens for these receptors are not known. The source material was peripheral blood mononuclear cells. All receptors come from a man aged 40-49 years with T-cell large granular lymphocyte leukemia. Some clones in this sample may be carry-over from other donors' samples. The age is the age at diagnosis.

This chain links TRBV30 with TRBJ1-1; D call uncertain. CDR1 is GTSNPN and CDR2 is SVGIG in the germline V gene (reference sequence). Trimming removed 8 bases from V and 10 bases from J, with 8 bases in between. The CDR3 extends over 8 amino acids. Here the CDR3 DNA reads TGTGCCGGCGGGAGAGCTTTCTTT. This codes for CAGGRAFF. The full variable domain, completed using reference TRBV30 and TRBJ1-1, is SQTIHQWPATLVQPVGSPLSLECTVEGTSNPNLYWYRQAAGRGLQLLFYSVGIGQISSEVPQNLSASRPQDRQFILSSKKLLLSDSGFYLCAGGRAFFGQGTRLTVV.

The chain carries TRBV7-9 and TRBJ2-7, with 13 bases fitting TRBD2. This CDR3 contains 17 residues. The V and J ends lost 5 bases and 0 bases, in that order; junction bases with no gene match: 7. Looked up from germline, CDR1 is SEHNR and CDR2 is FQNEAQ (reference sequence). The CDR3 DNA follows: TGTGCCAGCAGCCGGGGACTAGCGGGGCATAGCTCCTACGAGCAGTACTTC. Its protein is CASSRGLAGHSSYEQYF.

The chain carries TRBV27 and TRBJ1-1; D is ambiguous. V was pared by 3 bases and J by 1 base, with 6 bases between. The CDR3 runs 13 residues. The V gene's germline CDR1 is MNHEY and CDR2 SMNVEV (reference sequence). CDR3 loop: CASSLTGNTEAFF. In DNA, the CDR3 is TGTGCCAGCAGTTTGACTGGGAACACTGAAGCTTTCTTT.

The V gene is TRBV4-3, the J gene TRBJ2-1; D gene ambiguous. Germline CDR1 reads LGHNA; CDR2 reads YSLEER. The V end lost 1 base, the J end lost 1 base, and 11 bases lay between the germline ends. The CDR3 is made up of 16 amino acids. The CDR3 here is CASSQASAASYNEQFF. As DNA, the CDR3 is TGCGCCAGCAGCCAAGCATCCGCGGCGTCCTACAATGAGCAGTTCTTC.

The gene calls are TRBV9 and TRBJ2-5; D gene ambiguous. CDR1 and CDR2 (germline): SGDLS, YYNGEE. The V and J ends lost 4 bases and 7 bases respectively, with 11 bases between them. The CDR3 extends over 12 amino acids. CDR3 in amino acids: CASSTWTGTQYF. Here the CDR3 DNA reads TGTGCCAGCAGCACTTGGACGGGGACCCAGTACTTC.

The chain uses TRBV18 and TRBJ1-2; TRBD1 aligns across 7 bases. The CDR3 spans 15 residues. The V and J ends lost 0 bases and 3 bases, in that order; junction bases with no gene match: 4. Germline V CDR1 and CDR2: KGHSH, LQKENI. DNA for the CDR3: TGTGCCAGCTCACCACCGGGGACAGCCGACTATGGCTACACCTTC. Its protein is CASSPPGTADYGYTF.

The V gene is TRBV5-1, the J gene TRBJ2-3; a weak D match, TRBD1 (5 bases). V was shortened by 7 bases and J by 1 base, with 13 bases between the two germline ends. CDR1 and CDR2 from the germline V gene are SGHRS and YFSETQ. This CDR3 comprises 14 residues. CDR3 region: CASREARGTDTQYF. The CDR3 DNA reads TGCGCCAGCCGTGAGGCCAGGGGCACAGATACGCAGTATTTT.

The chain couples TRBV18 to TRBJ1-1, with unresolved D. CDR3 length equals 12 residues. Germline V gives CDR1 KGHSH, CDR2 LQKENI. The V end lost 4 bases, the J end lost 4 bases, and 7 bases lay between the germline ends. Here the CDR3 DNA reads TGTGCCAGCTCACTCACAGTCACTGAAGCTTTCTTT. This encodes CASSLTVTEAFF.

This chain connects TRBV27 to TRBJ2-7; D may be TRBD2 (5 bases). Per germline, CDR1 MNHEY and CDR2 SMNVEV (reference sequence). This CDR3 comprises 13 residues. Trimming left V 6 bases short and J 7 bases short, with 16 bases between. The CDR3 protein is CASSPRAASEQYF. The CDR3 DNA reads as TGTGCCAGCAGCCCACGAGCGGCTTCTGAGCAGTACTTC.

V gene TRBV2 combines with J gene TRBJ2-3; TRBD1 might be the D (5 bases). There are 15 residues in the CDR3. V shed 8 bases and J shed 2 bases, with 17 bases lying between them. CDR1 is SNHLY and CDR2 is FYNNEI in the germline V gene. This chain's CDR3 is CASVKDSPNTDTQYF. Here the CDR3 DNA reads TGTGCCAGCGTTAAAGACAGCCCTAACACAGATACGCAGTATTTT.